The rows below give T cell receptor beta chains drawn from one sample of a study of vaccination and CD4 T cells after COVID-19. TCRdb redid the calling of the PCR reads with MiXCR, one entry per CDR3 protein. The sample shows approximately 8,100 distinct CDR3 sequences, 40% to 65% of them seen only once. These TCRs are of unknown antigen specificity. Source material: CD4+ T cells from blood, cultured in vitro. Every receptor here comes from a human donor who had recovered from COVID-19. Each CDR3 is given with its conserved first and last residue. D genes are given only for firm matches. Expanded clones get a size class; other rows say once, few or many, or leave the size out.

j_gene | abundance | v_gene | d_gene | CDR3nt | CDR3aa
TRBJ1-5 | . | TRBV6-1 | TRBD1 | TGTGCCAGCAGTCCAACCTACAGGGGGGAACAGCCCCAGCATTTT | CASSPTYRGEQPQHF
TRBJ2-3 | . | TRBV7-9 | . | TGTGCCAGCAGCTTAGGCGGGGGCGACACAGATACGCAGTATTTT | CASSLGGGDTDTQYF
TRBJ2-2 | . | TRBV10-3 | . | TGTGCCATCAGTGATTTCAGGTTTTCCGGGGAGCTGTTTTTT | CAISDFRFSGELFF
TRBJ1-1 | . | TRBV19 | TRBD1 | TGTGCCAGTAGTCCGGGACAGGGGGCGGCCACTGAAGCTTTCTTT | CASSPGQGAATEAFF
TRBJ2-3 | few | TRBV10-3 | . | TGTGCCATCAGTGACCCAAATTGGGGGGCTAGCCTGAACACAGATACGCAGTATTTT | CAISDPNWGASLNTDTQYF
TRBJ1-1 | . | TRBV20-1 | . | TGCAGTGCTAGAGATTATCAGGCGGGGAACACTGAAGCTTTCTTT | CSARDYQAGNTEAFF
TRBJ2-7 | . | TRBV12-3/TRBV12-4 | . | TGTGCCAGCAGCTTACTGAACCACTACGAGCAGTACTTC | CASSLLNHYEQYF
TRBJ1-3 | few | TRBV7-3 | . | TGTGCCAGCAGCTTACGAGGTCCAGGGGACACCATATATTTT | CASSLRGPGDTIYF
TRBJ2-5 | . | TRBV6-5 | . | TGTGCCAGCAGTTCCCGAGGGGCGGAGTACCAAGAGACCCAGTACTTC | CASSSRGAEYQETQYF
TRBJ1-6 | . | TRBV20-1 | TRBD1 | TGCAGTGCCGACGCGGGACAGGGGAACAATTCACCCCTCCACTTT | CSADAGQGNNSPLHF
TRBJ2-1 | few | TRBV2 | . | TGTGCCAGCAGTGAGGAATCTTTCAATGAGCAGTTCTTC | CASSEESFNEQFF
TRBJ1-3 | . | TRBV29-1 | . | TGCAGCGTTGAAAGGCAGGGGAGACCTCGACCCTTGGGAAACACCATATATTTT | CSVERQGRPRPLGNTIYF
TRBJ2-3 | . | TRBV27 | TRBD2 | TGTGCCAGCAGTTGGGGACGGGAGGGTGATACGCAGTATTTT | CASSWGREGDTQYF
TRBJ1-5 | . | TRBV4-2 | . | TGTGCCAGCAGCCAAGATCATTCGGGCGGTGGCAATCAGCCCCAGCATTTT | CASSQDHSGGGNQPQHF
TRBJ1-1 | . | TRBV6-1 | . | TGTGCCAGCGGTGGGGGGAGTACTGAAGCTTTCTTT | CASGGGSTEAFF
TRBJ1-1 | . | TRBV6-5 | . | TGTGCCAGCAGTTACGGAGTTCAGGTTGGGGACACTGAAGCTTTCTTT | CASSYGVQVGDTEAFF
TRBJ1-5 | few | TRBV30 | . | TGTGCCTGGAGTGGGACAGCGACGGGGCCCCAGCATTTT | CAWSGTATGPQHF
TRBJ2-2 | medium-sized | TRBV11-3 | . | TGTGCCAGCAGCTTAGGACGGCTGACCACCGGGGAGCTGTTTTTT | CASSLGRLTTGELFF
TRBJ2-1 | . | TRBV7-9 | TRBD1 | TGTGCCAGCAGATCCCCGGGACAGTCCTACAATGAGCAGTTCTTC | CASRSPGQSYNEQFF
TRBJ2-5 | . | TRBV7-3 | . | TGTGCCAGTGCCGTGGCGAGGCCTCAAGAGACCCAGTACTTC | CASAVARPQETQYF
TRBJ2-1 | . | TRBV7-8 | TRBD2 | TGTGCCAGCAGCACCATTGGGAGACTAGCGCTCAATGAGCAGTTCTTC | CASSTIGRLALNEQFF
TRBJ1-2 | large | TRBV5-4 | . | TGTGCCAGCAGCTCACCGACAGGACTGACTAACTATGGCTACACCTTC | CASSSPTGLTNYGYTF
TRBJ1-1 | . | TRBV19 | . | TGTGCCAGTAGTACTGGCCCGGGAGAGGTGACTGAAGCTTTCTTT | CASSTGPGEVTEAFF
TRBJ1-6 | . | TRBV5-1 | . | TGCGCCAGCAGCTACTCTATAACGGGAGATTCACCCCTCCACTTT | CASSYSITGDSPLHF
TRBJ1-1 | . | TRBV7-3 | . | TGTGCCAGCAGCCTCTCTGGGGGGGCGTCTGAAGCTTTCTTT | CASSLSGGASEAFF
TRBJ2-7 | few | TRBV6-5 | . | TGTGCCAGCAGTTACGGGGGGTCAGGGTCCCCCTCCTACGAGCAGTACTTC | CASSYGGSGSPSYEQYF
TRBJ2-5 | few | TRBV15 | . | TGTGCCACCAGCAAAAACCCAGCGGAGTCTCAAGAGACCCAGTACTTC | CATSKNPAESQETQYF
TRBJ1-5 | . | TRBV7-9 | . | TGTGCCAGCAGCTTAGGCGATCAGCCCCAGCATTTT | CASSLGDQPQHF
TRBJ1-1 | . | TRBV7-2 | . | TGTGCCAGCAGCTTAGGCCGTGTTGAAGCTTTCTTT | CASSLGRVEAFF
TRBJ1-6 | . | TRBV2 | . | TGTGCCAGCAGGGTCAGTAATTCACCCCTCCACTTT | CASRVSNSPLHF
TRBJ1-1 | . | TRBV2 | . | TGTGCCAGCAAAGTTTTCCCAAAGAACACTGAAGCTTTCTTT | CASKVFPKNTEAFF
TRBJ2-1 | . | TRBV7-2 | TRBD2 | TGTGCCAGCAGCTCTACTAGCGGGGGGGCGGGGAATGAGCAGTTCTTC | CASSSTSGGAGNEQFF
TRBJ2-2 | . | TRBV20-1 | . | TGCAGTGCTATGCATGGGAAGGGCACCGGGGAGCTGTTTTTT | CSAMHGKGTGELFF
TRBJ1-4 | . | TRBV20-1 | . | TGCAGTGCTAGAGATCAGGACCTCGAAAAACTGTTTTTT | CSARDQDLEKLFF
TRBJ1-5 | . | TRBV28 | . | TGTGCCAGCAGTCCCCCCCCAGGGGCCGGGCCCCAGCATTTT | CASSPPPGAGPQHF
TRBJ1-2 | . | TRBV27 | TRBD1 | TGTGCCAGCAGTTTAGGGGGACAGTCTTATGGCTACACCTTC | CASSLGGQSYGYTF
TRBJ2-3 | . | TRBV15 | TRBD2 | TGTGCCACCAGCAGAGTCGAAGCGGGGGGACGTACGCAGTATTTT | CATSRVEAGGRTQYF
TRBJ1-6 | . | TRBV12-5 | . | TGTGCTAGTGGTTTGGAAGCTACGGCACCCCTCCACTTT | CASGLEATAPLHF
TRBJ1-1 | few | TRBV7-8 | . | TGTGCCAGCAACAGAATACGGGGGGAAGGCACTGAAGCTTTCTTT | CASNRIRGEGTEAFF
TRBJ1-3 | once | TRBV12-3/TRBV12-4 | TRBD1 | TGTGCCAGCGGGACAGGGTCCTCTGGAAACACCATATATTTT | CASGTGSSGNTIYF
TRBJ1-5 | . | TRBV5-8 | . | TGTGCCAGCAGCGGAGGTTCTGGCATTAGCAATCAGCCCCAGCATTTT | CASSGGSGISNQPQHF
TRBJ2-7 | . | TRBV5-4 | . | TGTGCCAGCAGCCAACAGGGTCCCGACTACGAGCAGTACTTC | CASSQQGPDYEQYF
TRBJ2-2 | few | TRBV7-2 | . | TGTGCCAGCAGCATCCCAAGTCCGGGGGCGTTTTTT | CASSIPSPGAFF
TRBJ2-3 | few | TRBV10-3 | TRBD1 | TGTGCCATCAGCGGACAGGGGGCCACAGATACGCAGTATTTT | CAISGQGATDTQYF
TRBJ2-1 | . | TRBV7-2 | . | TGTGCCAGCAGCTTAGCTGGGATCACCTACAATGAGCAGTTCTTC | CASSLAGITYNEQFF
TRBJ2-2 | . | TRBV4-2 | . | TGTGCCAGCAGCCAAGTTCATGGGGGGATGACCGGGGAGCTGTTTTTT | CASSQVHGGMTGELFF
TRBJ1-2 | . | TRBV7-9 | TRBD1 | TGTGCCAGCAGCGGGGTAGGGGGCAATGGCTACACCTTC | CASSGVGGNGYTF
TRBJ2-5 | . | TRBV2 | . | TGTGCCAGCGGGGGGAACCAAGAGACCCAGTACTTC | CASGGNQETQYF
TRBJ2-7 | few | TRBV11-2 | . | TGTGCCAGCAGCTCTACAGGGCCCTTCGAGCAGTACTTC | CASSSTGPFEQYF
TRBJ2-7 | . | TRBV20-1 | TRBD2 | TGCAGTGCTAATGGACTAGCGGGGGTCCTTAGTGAGTACTTC | CSANGLAGVLSEYF
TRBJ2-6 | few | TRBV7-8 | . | TGTGCCAGCACCCCTAGTGGGGGAGCTGGGGCCAACGTCCTGACTTTC | CASTPSGGAGANVLTF
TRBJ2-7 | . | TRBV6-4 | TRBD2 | TGTGCCAGCAGTATACCGGGACTAGCGGGAGCCGTCTCCTACGAGCAGTACTTC | CASSIPGLAGAVSYEQYF
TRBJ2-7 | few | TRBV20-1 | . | TGCAGTGCTAGAGACCAGACTCTTACAAGATACGAGCAGTACTTC | CSARDQTLTRYEQYF
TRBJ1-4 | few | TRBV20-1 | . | TGCAGTGCTAGAGGTGGTTTGTCTTGGCTTTCTTTT | CSARGGLSWLSF